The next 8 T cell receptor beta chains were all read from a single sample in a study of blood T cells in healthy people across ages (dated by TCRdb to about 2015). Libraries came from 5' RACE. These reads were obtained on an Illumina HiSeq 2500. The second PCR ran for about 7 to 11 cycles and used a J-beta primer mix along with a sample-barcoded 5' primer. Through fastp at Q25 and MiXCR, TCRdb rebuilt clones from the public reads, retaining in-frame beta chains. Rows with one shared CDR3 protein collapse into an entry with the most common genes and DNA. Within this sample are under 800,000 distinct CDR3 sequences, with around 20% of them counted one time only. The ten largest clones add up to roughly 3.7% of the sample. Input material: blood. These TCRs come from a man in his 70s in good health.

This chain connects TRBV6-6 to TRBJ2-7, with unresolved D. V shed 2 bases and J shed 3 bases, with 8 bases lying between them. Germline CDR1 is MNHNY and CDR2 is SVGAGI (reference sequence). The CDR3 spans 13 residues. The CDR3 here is CASSYAELYEQYF. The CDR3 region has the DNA TGTGCCAGCAGTTACGCGGAACTCTACGAGCAGTACTTC.

As DNA, the CDR3 is TGTGCCAGCAGCTTAGGTATTAGCGGGAGGGAAGAGCAGTACTTC. It specifies CASSLGISGREEQYF. J is TRBJ2-7 and V is TRBV7-3, with 11 nucleotides matching TRBD2. This CDR3 has 15 residues. Germline assignment: CDR1 SGHTA and CDR2 FQGTGA. The V segment lost 2 bases and the J segment 7 bases; nucleotides outside the gene matches: 7.

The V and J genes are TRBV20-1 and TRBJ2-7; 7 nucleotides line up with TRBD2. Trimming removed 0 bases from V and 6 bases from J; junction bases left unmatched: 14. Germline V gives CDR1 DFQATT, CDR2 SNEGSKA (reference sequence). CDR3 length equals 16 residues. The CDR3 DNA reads TGCAGTGCTAGAGATTCGGGAGGCCCGGTGGCTCGCGAGCAGTACTTC. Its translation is CSARDSGGPVAREQYF.

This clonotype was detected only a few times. The DNA for the CDR3 is TGTGCCAGCAGCGCCTACGCCCAGGGGGCTCTCGAGCAGTACTTC. Translation: CASSAYAQGALEQYF. V is TRBV3-1 and J is TRBJ2-7; TRBD1 aligns across 8 bases. CDR1 LGHDT and CDR2 YNNKEL come from the germline V gene (reference sequence). The CDR3 covers 15 residues. V lost 5 bases to trimming and J lost 6 bases; unmatched junction nucleotides: 12.

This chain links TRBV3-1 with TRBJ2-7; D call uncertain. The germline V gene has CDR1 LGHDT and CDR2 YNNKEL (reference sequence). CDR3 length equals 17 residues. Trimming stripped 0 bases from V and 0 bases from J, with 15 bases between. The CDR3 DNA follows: TGTGCCAGCAGCCAAGAACGTGGCCGGCCTAACTCCTACGAGCAGTACTTC. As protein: CASSQERGRPNSYEQYF.

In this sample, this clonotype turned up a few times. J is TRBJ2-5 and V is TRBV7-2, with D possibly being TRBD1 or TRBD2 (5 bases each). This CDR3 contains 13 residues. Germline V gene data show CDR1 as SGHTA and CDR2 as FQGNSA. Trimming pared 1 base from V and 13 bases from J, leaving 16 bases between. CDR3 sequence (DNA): TGTGCCAGCAGCTTAGTTTCGGGGCGGCCCCCGTACTTC. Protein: CASSLVSGRPPYF.

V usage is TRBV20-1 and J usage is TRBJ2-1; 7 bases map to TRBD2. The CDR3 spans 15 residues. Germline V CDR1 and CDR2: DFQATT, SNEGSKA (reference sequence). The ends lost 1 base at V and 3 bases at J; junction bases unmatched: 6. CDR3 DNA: TGCAGTGCTAGAGCGCTAGCGGAGAGCTACAATGAGCAGTTCTTC. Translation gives CSARALAESYNEQFF.

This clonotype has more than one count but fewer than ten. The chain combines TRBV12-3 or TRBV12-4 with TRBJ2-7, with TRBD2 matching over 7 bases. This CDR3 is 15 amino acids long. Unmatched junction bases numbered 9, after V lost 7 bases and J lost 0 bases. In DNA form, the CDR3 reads TGTGCCAGCACCTTGGGCCTAGCGGTCTCCTACGAGCAGTACTTC. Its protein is CASTLGLAVSYEQYF.